This T cell receptor (beta chain) was recorded in a study of graft-versus-host responses after intestinal transplantation. Study in general: Each recipient received a multivisceral, liver-intestinal, or isolated intestinal graft.

The sample holds a few counts of this clone. Its cognate antigen is unknown. The J segment lost 3 bases and the V segment lost 5 bases, leaving 10 bases of the junction unmatched. The CDR3 covers 15 residues. Germline CDR1 and CDR2: SEHNR and FQNEAQ (reference sequence). Produced via immunoSEQ multiplex PCR; TCRdb's table is partial and in-frame only. The repertoire holds fewer than 130,000 clones, with just under 95% as singletons. The chain has TRBV7-9 and TRBJ2-7; 7 nucleotides agree with TRBD2. The source is a human donor who received an intestinal transplant. This specimen consisted of unstimulated CD8+ T cells sorted from spleen or lymph node cells, obtained before intestinal transplant. The CDR3 region is CASSQSGTPNYEQYF. CDR3 in DNA: TGTGCCAGCAGCCAAAGCGGGACCCCCAACTACGAGCAGTACTTC. The whole variable domain, filled in from reference TRBV7-9 and TRBJ2-7, reads DTGVSQNPRHKITKRGQNVTFRCDPISEHNRLYWYRQTLGQGPEFLTYFQNEAQLEKSRLLSDRFSAERPKGSFSTLEIQRTEQGDSAMYLCASSQSGTPNYEQYFGPGTRLTVT.